This T cell receptor beta chain was documented in a study of regulatory T cells in long-lasting Graves disease. Study-level information: Graves' patients, diagnosed recently, had received antithyroid drugs under 3 months.

The CDR3 spans 14 residues. Germline assignment: CDR1 SGHRS and CDR2 YFSETQ. The V segment lost 6 bases and the J segment 7 bases; nucleotides outside the gene matches: 4. For TCR beta, libraries came from iRepertoire HTBI primers and Arm-PCR of CDR3 regions. TCRdb re-called the multiplex PCR reads through MiXCR, storing one row per CDR3 protein. The repertoire includes some 250,000 distinct CDR3 sequences, 20% to 25% of them detected once, and about 15% sits in the top ten. This clonotype was observed many times. The sample's time point: newly diagnosed GD, antithyroid drugs for less than 3 months. PBMC-extracted RNA yielded the TCR library.

This clonotype was sampled from a female donor with Graves disease. V and J are TRBV5-1 and TRBJ2-1; 13 bases agree with TRBD2. The sequencing here drew on peripheral blood mononuclear cells (PBMCs), taken at new diagnosis, from a patient treated with antithyroid drugs. CDR3 DNA: TGCGCCAGCACACTAGCGGGGGGGTTGAATGAGCAGTTCTTC. Encoded protein: CASTLAGGLNEQFF.